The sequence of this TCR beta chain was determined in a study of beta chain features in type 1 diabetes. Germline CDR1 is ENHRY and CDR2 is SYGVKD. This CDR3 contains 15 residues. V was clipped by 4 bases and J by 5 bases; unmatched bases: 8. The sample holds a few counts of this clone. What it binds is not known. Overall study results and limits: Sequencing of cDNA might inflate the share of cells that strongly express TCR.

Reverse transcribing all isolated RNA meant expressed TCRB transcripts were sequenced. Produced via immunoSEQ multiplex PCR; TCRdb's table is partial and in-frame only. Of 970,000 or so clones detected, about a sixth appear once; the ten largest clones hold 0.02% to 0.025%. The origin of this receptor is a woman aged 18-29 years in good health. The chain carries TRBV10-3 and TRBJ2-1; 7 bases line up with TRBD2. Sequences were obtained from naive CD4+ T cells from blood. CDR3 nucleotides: TGTGCCATCAGTGGGACTAGTTTGCCCCACAATGAGCAGTTCTTC. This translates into CAISGTSLPHNEQFF.